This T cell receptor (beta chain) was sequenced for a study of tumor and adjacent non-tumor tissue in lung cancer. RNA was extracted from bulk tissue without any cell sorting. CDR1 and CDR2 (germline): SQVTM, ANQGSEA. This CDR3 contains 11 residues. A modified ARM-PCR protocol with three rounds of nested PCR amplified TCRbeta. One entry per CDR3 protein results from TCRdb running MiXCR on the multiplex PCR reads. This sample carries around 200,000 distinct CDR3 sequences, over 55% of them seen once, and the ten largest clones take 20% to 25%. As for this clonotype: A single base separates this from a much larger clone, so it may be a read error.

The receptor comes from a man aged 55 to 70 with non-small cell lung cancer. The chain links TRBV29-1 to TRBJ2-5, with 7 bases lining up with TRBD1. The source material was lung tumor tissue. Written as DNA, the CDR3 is TGCAGCGGACGACAGGGAGAGATCCAGTACTTC. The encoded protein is CSGRQGEIQYF.